Listed here are 20 T cell receptor beta chains from one sample, sequenced in a study of cytomegalovirus exposure and HLA in healthy donors. TCRdb's copy holds only in-frame clones and misses some; the assay was immunoSEQ multiplex PCR. The repertoire holds under 300,000 clones, with 80% to 90% as singletons. Sequencing used PBMCs. All receptors derive from a woman aged 18 to 35 in good health and CMV-seronegative.

The genes are TRBV5-1 and TRBJ1-5; perhaps TRBD1 as D (6 bases). Trimming cost V 4 bases and J 0 bases, with 11 bases left between them. This CDR3 comprises 15 residues. Germline V gene sequence: CDR1 SGHRS, CDR2 YFSETQ. CDR3 protein: CASSLTGYSNQPQHF. The CDR3 DNA reads TGCGCCAGCAGCCTCACAGGGTATAGCAATCAGCCCCAGCATTTT. The full variable domain, its missing parts supplied by reference TRBV5-1 and TRBJ1-5, is KAGVTQTPRYLIKTRGQQVTLSCSPISGHRSVSWYQQTPGQGLQFLFEYFSETQRNKGNFPGRFSGRQFSNSRSEMNVSTLELGDSALYLCASSLTGYSNQPQHFGDGTRLSIL.

This rearrangement joins TRBV19 to TRBJ1-1; no firm D call. CDR3 length equals 17 residues. Trimming left V 3 bases short and J 0 bases short, with 17 bases between. Germline V gene lookup returns CDR1 LNHDA and CDR2 SQIVND (reference sequence). CDR3 bases: TGTGCCAGTAGTATTCCTTCCCACTTCGAAATGAACACTGAAGCTTTCTTT. Residues: CASSIPSHFEMNTEAFF.

This chain links TRBV5-1 with TRBJ1-5, with a weak D call TRBD1 (6 bases). The CDR3 has 15 residues. Germline CDR1 reads SGHRS; CDR2 reads YFSETQ. The germline V and J ends were trimmed by 0 bases and 3 bases, with 10 bases remaining between them. CDR3 loop: CASSLATGFNQPQHF. The CDR3 DNA reads TGCGCCAGCAGCTTGGCCACAGGGTTCAATCAGCCCCAGCATTTT. Looking up the rest from reference TRBV5-1 and TRBJ1-5 gives the full variable domain: KAGVTQTPRYLIKTRGQQVTLSCSPISGHRSVSWYQQTPGQGLQFLFEYFSETQRNKGNFPGRFSGRQFSNSRSEMNVSTLELGDSALYLCASSLATGFNQPQHFGDGTRLSIL.

This clone has just one count. This chain joins TRBV14 and TRBJ2-1; maybe TRBD2 (6 bases). CDR1 and CDR2 (germline): SGHDN, FVKESK. The CDR3 runs to 17 residues. Deletions cut 0 bases from V and 2 bases from J, with 14 bases between. CDR3 bases: TGTGCCAGCAGCCAAGATTCGCGGAGGGCCCCCTACAATGAGCAGTTCTTC. It is translated as CASSQDSRRAPYNEQFF.

The chain joins TRBV4-3 to TRBJ2-7, with 11 bases lining up with TRBD1. The CDR3 has 14 amino acids. Germline lookup yields CDR1 LGHNA and CDR2 YSLEER. J gave up 3 bases and V 5 bases, and 3 bases lay outside the gene matches. The CDR3 DNA sequence: TGCGCCAGCAGCTCCGGGACAGGGGGCTACGAGCAGTACTTC. This sequence encodes CASSSGTGGYEQYF.

This clone was recorded once. This chain links TRBV7-2 with TRBJ2-3, with 10 nucleotides matching TRBD2. The germline CDR1 and CDR2 sequences are SGHTA and FQGNSA. Losses at the gene ends were 4 bases for V and 4 bases for J; bases not matched to a gene: 8. The CDR3 spans 16 residues. The CDR3 spells CASSSRTSGAPDTQYF. In nucleotides, the CDR3 is TGTGCCAGCAGCTCTAGAACTAGCGGGGCCCCAGATACGCAGTATTTT.

The gene calls are TRBV11-3 and TRBJ2-1; TRBD2 agrees at 7 bases. V gave up 2 bases and J gave up 8 bases; unmatched junction bases: 9. The CDR3 extends over 15 amino acids. Looked up from germline, CDR1 is SGHNT and CDR2 is YENEEA. The CDR3: CASSLSGKTGYEQFF. The CDR3 DNA follows: TGTGCCAGCAGCTTAAGCGGGAAAACCGGGTATGAGCAGTTCTTC.

V gene TRBV7-2 combines with J gene TRBJ1-1; the match to TRBD1 covers 7 bases. The CDR3 consists of 16 residues. Germline loops: CDR1 SGHTA, CDR2 FQGNSA. Trimming cost V 3 bases and J 1 base; bases outside gene matches: 8. The CDR3 sequence is CASSFAGTAGNTEAFF. The CDR3 DNA reads as TGTGCCAGCAGCTTCGCCGGGACAGCGGGGAACACTGAAGCTTTCTTT.

This clone appeared once. This sequence joins TRBV27 and TRBJ1-4; 8 bases line up with TRBD1. This CDR3 has 15 amino acids. V shed 5 bases and J 4 bases; nucleotides not matched to a gene: 6. CDR1 and CDR2 from the germline V gene are MNHEY and SMNVEV (reference sequence). As DNA, the CDR3 is TGTGCCAGCAGTGCCCCAGGGGGCGTTAATGAAAAACTGTTTTTT. This sequence encodes CASSAPGGVNEKLFF.

The chain recombines TRBV18 with TRBJ2-1, with TRBD1 identical over 11 bases. The germline CDR1 and CDR2 sequences are KGHSH and LQKENI. The CDR3 covers 15 residues. The V gene end was trimmed by 9 bases and the J gene end by 2 bases; junction bases not matched to a gene: 6. The CDR3 sequence: CASHPGQGAYNEQFF. The CDR3 DNA reads as TGTGCCAGTCACCCGGGACAGGGGGCCTACAATGAGCAGTTCTTC.

This clone occurred a few times. The V and J genes are TRBV9 and TRBJ1-5, with TRBD1 matching over 9 bases. Germline values: CDR1 SGDLS, CDR2 YYNGEE. The CDR3 sequence is 14 residues long. J gave up 6 bases and V 3 bases, and 4 bases lay outside the gene matches. Here the CDR3 DNA reads TGTGCCAGCAGCGCGGGACAGGGCGCTCAGCCCCAGCATTTT. It yields the protein CASSAGQGAQPQHF. The full variable domain, with the rest looked up from reference TRBV9 and TRBJ1-5, is DSGVTQTPKHLITATGQRVTLRCSPRSGDLSVYWYQQSLDQGLQFLIQYYNGEERAKGNILERFSAQQFPDLHSELNLSSLELGDSALYFCASSAGQGAQPQHFGDGTRLSIL.

The gene calls are TRBV4-3 and TRBJ2-1, with a tentative D call TRBD2 (7 bases). The germline CDR1 and CDR2 sequences are LGHNA and YSLEER. This CDR3 comprises 15 residues. Trimming cost V 4 bases and J 3 bases, with 13 bases left between them. This CDR3 reads CASSRDKRGYNEQFF. The CDR3, as DNA: TGCGCCAGCAGCCGGGACAAGCGGGGCTACAATGAGCAGTTCTTC.

This chain uses TRBV13 with TRBJ1-6; weak D call: TRBD1 (5 bases). This CDR3 is built from 14 residues. CDR1 is PRHDT, CDR2 FYEKMQ, per germline (reference sequence). With 3 bases removed from V and 6 bases from J, the gap between germline ends came to 9 bases. The DNA of the CDR3 is TGTGCCAGCAGCTTGCGGGGGTCTAATTCACCCCTCCACTTT. Translation: CASSLRGSNSPLHF.

This clone was counted only a few times. V and J are TRBV4-1 and TRBJ2-5; 7 bases map to TRBD2. Looked up from germline, CDR1 is MGHRA and CDR2 is YSYEKL. The V segment lost 4 bases and the J segment 4 bases; nucleotides outside the gene matches: 3. The CDR3 length is 13 residues. CDR3 protein: CASSLSGGETQYF. The CDR3 coding sequence is TGCGCCAGCAGCCTGTCGGGGGGAGAGACCCAGTACTTC.

The gene calls are TRBV27 and TRBJ2-3, with TRBD1 as a possible D gene (5 bases). The CDR3 is made up of 15 amino acids. V was shortened by 1 base and J by 2 bases, with 10 bases between the two germline ends. Germline assignment: CDR1 MNHEY and CDR2 SMNVEV (reference sequence). The CDR3 DNA reads as TGTGCCAGCAGTTTATATACAGGAAACACAGATACGCAGTATTTT. It yields the protein CASSLYTGNTDTQYF.

CDR3: CASSRVSGPANTGELFF. The DNA of the CDR3 is TGCGCCAGCAGCCGTGTTAGCGGACCTGCGAACACCGGGGAGCTGTTTTTT. V gene TRBV5-1 combines with J gene TRBJ2-2; weak D call: TRBD2 (6 bases). From germline, CDR1 is SGHRS and CDR2 YFSETQ. The ends were cut back, 4 bases at V and 0 bases at J, with 16 bases in the middle. The CDR3 covers 17 residues.

The chain combines TRBV30 with TRBJ2-5; D is unclear. Deletions cut 2 bases from V and 0 bases from J, with 7 bases between. The CDR3 loop spans 13 amino acids. Germline loops: CDR1 GTSNPN, CDR2 SVGIG (reference sequence). The CDR3 reads CAWSQVDQETQYF. The CDR3 nucleotides read TGTGCCTGGAGTCAGGTAGACCAAGAGACCCAGTACTTC. Using reference TRBV30 and TRBJ2-5 for the parts outside the CDR3, the full variable domain is SQTIHQWPATLVQPVGSPLSLECTVEGTSNPNLYWYRQAAGRGLQLLFYSVGIGQISSEVPQNLSASRPQDRQFILSSKKLLLSDSGFYLCAWSQVDQETQYFGPGTRLLVL.

The chain is built from TRBV6-5 and TRBJ2-1; TRBD2 matches 7 bases. The CDR3 length is 14 residues. Unmatched junction bases numbered 6, after V lost 0 bases and J lost 10 bases. The V gene's germline CDR1 is MNHEY and CDR2 SVGAGI. CDR3: CASSYSGGGREQFF. In DNA form, the CDR3 reads TGTGCCAGCAGTTACTCGGGGGGAGGGAGGGAGCAGTTCTTC.

This chain uses TRBV7-3 with TRBJ1-5; no reliable D call. Trimming left V 5 bases short and J 4 bases short, with 12 bases between. This CDR3 comprises 14 residues. Germline V gene lookup returns CDR1 SGHTA and CDR2 FQGTGA. This CDR3 is CASSQTAGNQPQHF. In nucleotides, the CDR3 is TGTGCCAGCAGCCAGACGGCGGGTAATCAGCCCCAGCATTTT.

The rearrangement joins TRBV6-1 to TRBJ2-7, with D perhaps matching TRBD1 (6 bases). The germline CDR1 and CDR2 sequences are MNHNS and SASEGT. The CDR3 covers 14 residues. The V end lost 5 bases, the J end lost 2 bases, and 13 bases lay between the germline ends. The CDR3 sequence: CASSRTVGPYEQYF. DNA for the CDR3: TGTGCCAGCAGTCGGACAGTGGGTCCCTACGAGCAGTACTTC.